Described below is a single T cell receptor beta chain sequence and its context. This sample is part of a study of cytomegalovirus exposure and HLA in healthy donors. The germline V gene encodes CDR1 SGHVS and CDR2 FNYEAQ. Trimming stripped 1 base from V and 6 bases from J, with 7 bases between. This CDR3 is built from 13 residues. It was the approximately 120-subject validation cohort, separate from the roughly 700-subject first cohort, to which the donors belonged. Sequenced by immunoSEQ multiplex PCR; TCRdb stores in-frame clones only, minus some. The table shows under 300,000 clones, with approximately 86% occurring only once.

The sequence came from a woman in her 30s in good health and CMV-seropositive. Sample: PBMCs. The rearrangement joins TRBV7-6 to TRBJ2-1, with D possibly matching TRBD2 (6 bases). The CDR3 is CASSLGDFNEQFF. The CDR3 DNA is TGTGCCAGCAGCTTAGGGGACTTCAATGAGCAGTTCTTC.